The 3 T cell receptor beta chains in this list originate from one sample, sequenced in a study of blood T cells in healthy people across ages (dated by TCRdb to about 2015). Libraries were constructed by 5' RACE. The data were produced on an Illumina HiSeq 2500. The second PCR ran for about 6 to 11 cycles and used a J-beta primer mix along with a sample-barcoded 5' primer. TCRdb itself trimmed the public reads at Q25 with fastp, ran MiXCR and retained productive beta chains. Every CDR3 protein is listed once, alongside the most common genes and DNA of its rows. The sample includes approximately 1,000,000 distinct CDR3 sequences, with over 35% observed a single time. The ten top clones hold around 18% of the sample. Sequenced sample: blood. Receptor source: an older woman in good health.

CDR3 sequence (DNA): TGTGCCAGCCGAATGTGGGGGAGGGGGACTGAAGCTTTCTTT. Its protein product is CASRMWGRGTEAFF. The rearrangement joins TRBV27 to TRBJ1-1; tentative D call: TRBD1 (6 bases). Trimming left V 8 bases short and J 5 bases short, with 18 bases between. CDR1 and CDR2 (germline): MNHEY, SMNVEV (reference sequence). This CDR3 spans 14 amino acids.

The genes are TRBV29-1 and TRBJ2-7, with TRBD2 matching over 10 bases. V was clipped by 6 bases and J by 6 bases; unmatched bases: 11. The germline V gene has CDR1 SQVTM and CDR2 ANQGSEA. This CDR3 is 14 amino acids long. The CDR3 DNA reads TGCAGCGTACCAAAGCGGGAGGGCCGCCGCGAGCAGTACTTC. Its protein is CSVPKREGRREQYF.

This chain joins TRBV14 and TRBJ2-1, with D perhaps matching TRBD1 or TRBD2 (5 bases each). There are 15 residues in the CDR3. Germline CDR1 and CDR2: SGHDN and FVKESK. The V and J ends lost 5 bases and 3 bases respectively, with 14 bases between them. The CDR3 loop reads CASSSRDLIYNEQFF. The CDR3 DNA is TGTGCCAGCAGCTCCCGGGACCTGATCTACAATGAGCAGTTCTTC.